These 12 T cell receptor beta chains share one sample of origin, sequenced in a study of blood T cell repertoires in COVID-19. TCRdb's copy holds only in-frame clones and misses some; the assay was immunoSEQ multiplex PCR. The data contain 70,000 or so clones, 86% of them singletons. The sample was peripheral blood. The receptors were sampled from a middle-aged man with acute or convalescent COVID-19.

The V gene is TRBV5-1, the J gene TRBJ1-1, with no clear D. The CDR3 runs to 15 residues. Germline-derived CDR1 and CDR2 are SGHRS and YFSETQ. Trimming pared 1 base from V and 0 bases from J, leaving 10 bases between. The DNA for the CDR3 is TGCGCCAGCAGCTTGTCGGGTACGATGAACACTGAAGCTTTCTTT. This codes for CASSLSGTMNTEAFF.

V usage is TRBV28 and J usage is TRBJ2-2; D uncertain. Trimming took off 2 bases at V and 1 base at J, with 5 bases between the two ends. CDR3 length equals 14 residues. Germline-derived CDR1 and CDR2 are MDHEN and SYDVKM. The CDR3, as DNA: TGTGCCAGCAGTTTACCCCGGAACACCGGGGAGCTGTTTTTT. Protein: CASSLPRNTGELFF.

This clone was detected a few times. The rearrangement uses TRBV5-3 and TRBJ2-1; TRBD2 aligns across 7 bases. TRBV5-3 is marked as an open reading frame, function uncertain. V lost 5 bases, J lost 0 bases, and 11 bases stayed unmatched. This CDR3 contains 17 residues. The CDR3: CARSPKLALVSYNEQFF. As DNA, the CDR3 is TGTGCCAGAAGTCCTAAACTAGCGCTCGTCTCCTACAATGAGCAGTTCTTC.

CDR3 residues: CASRKWPEGGNEQFF. Here the CDR3 DNA reads TGTGCCAGCAGGAAGTGGCCTGAGGGGGGGAATGAGCAGTTCTTC. The chain recombines TRBV28 with TRBJ2-1, with D tentatively TRBD2 (7 bases). Germline assignment: CDR1 MDHEN and CDR2 SYDVKM. This CDR3 region has 15 residues. V dropped 6 bases and J dropped 7 bases, with 19 bases sitting between them. Complete variable domain (other parts from reference TRBV28 and TRBJ2-1): DVKVTQSSRYLVKRTGEKVFLECVQDMDHENMFWYRQDPGLGLRLIYFSYDVKMKEKGDIPEGYSVSREKKERFSLILESASTNQTSMYLCASRKWPEGGNEQFFGPGTRLTVL.

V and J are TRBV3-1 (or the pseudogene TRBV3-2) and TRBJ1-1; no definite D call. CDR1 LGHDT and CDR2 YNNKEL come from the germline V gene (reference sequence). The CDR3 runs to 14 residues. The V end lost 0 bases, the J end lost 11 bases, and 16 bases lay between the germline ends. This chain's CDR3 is CASSQDEAPVKAFF. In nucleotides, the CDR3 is TGTGCCAGCAGCCAAGATGAGGCCCCCGTGAAGGCTTTCTTT.

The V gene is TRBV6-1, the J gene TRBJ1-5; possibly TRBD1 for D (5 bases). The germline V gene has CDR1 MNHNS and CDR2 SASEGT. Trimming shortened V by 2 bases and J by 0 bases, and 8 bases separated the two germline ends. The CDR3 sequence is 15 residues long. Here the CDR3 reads CASSERGDSNQPQHF. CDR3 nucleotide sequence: TGTGCCAGCAGTGAACGGGGGGATAGCAATCAGCCCCAGCATTTT.

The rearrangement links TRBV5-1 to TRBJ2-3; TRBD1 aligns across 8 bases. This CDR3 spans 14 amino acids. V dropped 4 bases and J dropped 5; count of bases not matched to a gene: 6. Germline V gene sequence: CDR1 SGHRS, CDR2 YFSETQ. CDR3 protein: CASSPRQGKDTQYF. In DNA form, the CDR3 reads TGCGCCAGCAGCCCGAGACAGGGGAAAGATACGCAGTATTTT.

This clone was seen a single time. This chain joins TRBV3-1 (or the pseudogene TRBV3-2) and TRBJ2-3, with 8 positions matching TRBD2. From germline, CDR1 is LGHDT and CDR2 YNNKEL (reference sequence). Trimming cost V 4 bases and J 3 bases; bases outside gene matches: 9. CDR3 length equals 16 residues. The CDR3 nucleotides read TGTGCCAGCAGCCCCCGCTCGGGGGGGAGGACAGATACGCAGTATTTT. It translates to CASSPRSGGRTDTQYF.

CDR3: CASSVERGDQAGELFF. The CDR3 bases are TGTGCCAGCAGCGTAGAACGCGGGGACCAGGCAGGGGAGCTGTTTTTT. This chain connects TRBV9 to TRBJ2-2, with D perhaps matching TRBD2 (6 bases). From germline, CDR1 is SGDLS and CDR2 YYNGEE. The V gene lost 0 bases and the J gene lost 8 bases, with 17 bases spanning the gap. CDR3 length: 16 residues.

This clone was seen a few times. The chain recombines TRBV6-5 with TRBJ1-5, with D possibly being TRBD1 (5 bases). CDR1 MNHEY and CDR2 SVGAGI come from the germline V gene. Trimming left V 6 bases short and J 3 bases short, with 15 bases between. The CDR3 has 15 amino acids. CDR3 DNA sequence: TGTGCCAGCAGCGGCGGGGGGGGACTCAATCAGCCCCAGCATTTT. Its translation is CASSGGGGLNQPQHF.

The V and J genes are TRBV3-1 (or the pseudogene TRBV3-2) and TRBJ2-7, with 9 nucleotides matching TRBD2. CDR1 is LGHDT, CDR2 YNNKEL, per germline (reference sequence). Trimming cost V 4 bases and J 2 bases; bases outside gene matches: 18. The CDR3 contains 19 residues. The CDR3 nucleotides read TGTGCCAGCAGCCGATTTCCGGGACTAGCCTCATCCGAGGCCTACGAGCAGTACTTC. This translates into CASSRFPGLASSEAYEQYF.

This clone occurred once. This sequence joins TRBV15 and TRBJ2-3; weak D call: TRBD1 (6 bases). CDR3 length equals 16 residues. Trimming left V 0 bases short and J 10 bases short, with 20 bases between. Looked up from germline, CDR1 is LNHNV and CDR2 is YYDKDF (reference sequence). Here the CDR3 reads CATSRDPLGSYRAQYF. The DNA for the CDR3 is TGTGCCACCAGCAGAGATCCTTTGGGATCCTACAGGGCGCAGTATTTT.